Listed below are T cell receptor beta chains from one sample, sequenced in a study of beta chain features in type 1 diabetes. TCRdb's copy holds only in-frame clones and misses some; the assay was immunoSEQ multiplex PCR. Of hundreds of thousands of clones in the sample, 15% to 18% are singletons; the top ten hold 0.07% to 0.095%. Sequencing was done on a sample of naive CD4+ T cells from blood. These receptor sequences come from a man between 18 and 29 years old in good health. CDR3s include the opening cysteine and the closing phenylalanine or tryptophan.

V	J	CDR3
TRBV6-5	TRBJ2-4	CASSYGNRVQNIQYF
TRBV7-2	TRBJ1-6	CASSPLQGPPLHF
TRBV19	TRBJ1-5	CASKKDYQPQHF
TRBV29-1	TRBJ2-7	CSVWDRRSTYEQYF
TRBV5-4	TRBJ2-5	CASSLQDRIHETQYF
TRBV5-1	TRBJ2-2	CASRGQENTGELFF
TRBV7-3	TRBJ2-1	CASSFRDRSDNEQFF
TRBV15	TRBJ1-1	CATSRDRAENTEAFF
TRBV2	TRBJ1-2	CASSVLYGYTF
TRBV5-4	TRBJ1-6	CASSLAGTINNSPLHF
TRBV18	TRBJ1-1	CASSPFWSGGTEAFF
TRBV25-1	TRBJ2-7	CASSEFRGTGYEQYF
TRBV18	TRBJ2-5	CASSRMMTSGSPETQYF
TRBV29-1	TRBJ2-7	CSGGQGTYEQYF
TRBV18	TRBJ2-5	CASSPQGSETQYF
TRBV7-2	TRBJ2-4	CASSLTGPRNIQYF
TRBV27	TRBJ1-2	CASSFGTVGSYTF
TRBV7-6	TRBJ2-7	CASSLVYRGDSYEQYF
TRBV7-3	TRBJ2-7	CASSPGLAGEQYF
TRBV27	TRBJ1-5	CASSLRRLTGVGQPQHF
TRBV7-9	TRBJ2-7	CASRDQDWAYEQYF
TRBV5-1	TRBJ2-1	CASSLARVSSSYNEQFF
TRBV6-5	TRBJ1-2	CASSNRDSNYGGYTF
TRBV28	TRBJ1-1	CASSLATGVTEAFF
TRBV9	TRBJ2-6	CASSVMGSGANVLTF
TRBV9	TRBJ2-5	CASSVKETQYF
TRBV29-1	TRBJ2-7	CSVGNGAVYEQYF
TRBV7-8	TRBJ2-5	CASSLSPRLAGVNQETQYF
TRBV7-9	TRBJ1-5	CASSSIDRGDQPQHF
TRBV7-9	TRBJ2-1	CASREGERLFF
TRBV30	TRBJ1-1	CAWSGRARDTEAFF
TRBV28	TRBJ2-1	CASSLTGVLSNEQFF
TRBV20-1	TRBJ2-7	CSATKNEQYF
TRBV6-5	TRBJ2-1	CASSYRGFGEQFF
TRBV7-9	TRBJ2-7	CASSTSTGPLLEQYF
TRBV7-2	TRBJ1-2	CASSLGGSSGYTF
TRBV5-1	TRBJ2-5	CASRGDRVKGDQETQYF
TRBV5-4	TRBJ2-7	CASSPGKGTGSVYEQYF
TRBV27	TRBJ1-5	CASSYAGGRGPQHF
TRBV14	TRBJ2-7	CASSHRDEQYF
TRBV10-3	TRBJ2-7	CAISEATGANYEQYF
TRBV5-4	TRBJ2-5	CASSLVGKRLQETQYF
TRBV25-1	TRBJ2-7	CASSESGGRTSEQYF
TRBV29-1	TRBJ2-7	CSVGDPAYEQYF
TRBV7-2	TRBJ1-2	CASSLDSNYGYTF